This TCR beta chain was identified during a study of blood T cell repertoires in COVID-19. CDR3 length: 14 amino acids. The V gene lost 4 bases and the J gene lost 3 bases, with 12 bases spanning the gap. Germline CDR1 reads MNHEY; CDR2 reads SMNVEV (reference sequence). This clone has only a few counts. Per the authors' pipeline: Reference gene primer amplification gave nucleated cell count estimates. Sequencing used immunoSEQ multiplex PCR; TCRdb keeps in-frame clones, though not all of them. The V and J calls and clone size were taken over from that table, and D and trimming were inferred from the DNA. The sample has over 300,000 clones; over 75% are singletons. Everyone who took part was about 18 to 90 years old, and they came from 20 to 25 US areas. Recovery among Cohort 3 donors was established by two negative PCRs, clearance, or symptom resolution.

The genes are TRBV27 and TRBJ1-1, with a weak D call TRBD1 (5 bases). The source material was PBMCs or T cells enriched from blood (not recorded which). The sequence was collected from a woman aged 40-49 years who had recovered from COVID-19. CDR3 protein: CASSWSGSDTEAFF. DNA for the CDR3: TGTGCCAGCAGTTGGTCAGGGTCGGACACTGAAGCTTTCTTT.